Below, 27 T cell receptor beta chains from the same sample are listed, as sequenced in a study of shared clonotypes between healthy human individuals. This table comes from immunoSEQ multiplex PCR, and its TCRdb copy is limited to in-frame clones, with some not included. Among hundreds of thousands of clones listed, more than 95% were seen once. CD45RO-negative, CCR7-positively selected cells formed the naive CD8 fraction, excluding terminally differentiated effector memory CD45RA+ cells. Sequences were obtained from naive CD8+ T cells sorted from blood. The receptors were sampled from a man aged 30 to 45 in good health.

The CDR3 region has the DNA TGTGCCAGCAGCTTATCGGGTCTGGGGGGCGAATACTTC. Amino acids: CASSLSGLGGEYF. The rearrangement links TRBV7-2 to TRBJ2-7; D assignment may be TRBD1 or TRBD2 (6 bases each). Trimming pared 2 bases from V and 13 bases from J, leaving 18 bases between. This CDR3 is built from 13 residues. CDR1 is SGHTA, CDR2 FQGNSA, per germline. Looking up the rest from reference TRBV7-2 and TRBJ2-7 gives the full variable domain: GAGVSQSPSNKVTEKGKDVELRCDPISGHTALYWYRQSLGQGLEFLIYFQGNSAPDKSGLPSDRFSAERTGGSVSTLTIQRTQQEDSAVYLCASSLSGLGGEYFGPGTRLTVT.

The chain joins TRBV7-9 to TRBJ2-1, with no clear D. The CDR3 contains 11 residues. Trimming cost V 5 bases and J 5 bases, with 4 bases left between them. The germline V gene has CDR1 SEHNR and CDR2 FQNEAQ (reference sequence). DNA of the CDR3: TGTGCCAGCAGCAACCACAATGAGCAGTTCTTC. Protein sequence: CASSNHNEQFF.

This clone occurred once. The chain joins TRBV5-1 to TRBJ1-1; D remains unclear. Germline CDR1 SGHRS, CDR2 YFSETQ. The CDR3 runs to 13 residues. V was shortened by 1 base and J by 1 base, with 5 bases between the two germline ends. The CDR3 loop is CASSLSQNTEAFF. In nucleotides, the CDR3 is TGCGCCAGCAGCTTGAGTCAGAACACTGAAGCTTTCTTT.

The chain carries TRBV4-1 and TRBJ2-1; TRBD2 matches 9 bases. The CDR3 sequence is 16 residues long. Germline CDR1 MGHRA, CDR2 YSYEKL. Unmatched junction bases numbered 3, after V lost 0 bases and J lost 3 bases. CDR3 loop: CASSQELTSGYNEQFF. CDR3 nucleotides: TGCGCCAGCAGCCAAGAGTTGACTAGCGGCTACAATGAGCAGTTCTTC.

The genes are TRBV5-1 and TRBJ1-1; TRBD1 matches 8 bases. Losses at the gene ends were 6 bases for V and 5 bases for J; bases not matched to a gene: 15. There are 16 residues in the CDR3. The germline V gene encodes CDR1 SGHRS and CDR2 YFSETQ. CDR3 in amino acids: CASTLRGRGLGTEAFF. As DNA, the CDR3 is TGCGCCAGCACCCTGAGGGGCAGGGGGCTGGGTACTGAAGCTTTCTTT.

V is TRBV2 and J is TRBJ2-7, with 14 nucleotides matching TRBD2. V lost 10 bases and J lost 4; bases outside the gene matches: 9. This CDR3 has 15 residues. The germline V gene encodes CDR1 SNHLY and CDR2 FYNNEI. The CDR3 protein is CATGTSGRTGYEQYF. The CDR3 DNA follows: TGTGCCACCGGGACTAGCGGGAGAACAGGGTACGAGCAGTACTTC.

This rearrangement joins TRBV5-1 to TRBJ2-7, with 7 bases identical to TRBD1. The V gene end was trimmed by 4 bases and the J gene end by 2 bases; junction bases not matched to a gene: 9. The CDR3 extends over 15 amino acids. Germline V gives CDR1 SGHRS, CDR2 YFSETQ. CDR3 residues: CASSPDRRQTYEQYF. CDR3 nucleotides: TGCGCCAGCAGCCCGGACAGGAGACAGACCTACGAGCAGTACTTC.

The V call is TRBV4-1, the J call TRBJ2-7; TRBD2 aligns across 11 bases. The CDR3 is made up of 13 amino acids. With 4 bases clipped from V and 4 bases from J, the junction kept 0 bases outside the gene matches. The V gene's germline CDR1 is MGHRA and CDR2 YSYEKL. The CDR3 region has the DNA TGCGCCAGCAGCCTAGCGGGAGGGTACGAGCAGTACTTC. Translating it yields CASSLAGGYEQYF.

The chain carries TRBV6-5 and TRBJ2-1; D is possibly TRBD1 (6 bases). There are 16 residues in the CDR3. Deletions cut 2 bases from V and 3 bases from J, with 14 bases between. Looked up from germline, CDR1 is MNHEY and CDR2 is SVGAGI. The DNA of the CDR3 is TGTGCCAGCAGTTACACCACACGACAGGTCTACAATGAGCAGTTCTTC. This encodes CASSYTTRQVYNEQFF.

On this clone itself: The same CDR3 also results from other DNA sequences found in this sample. The chain links TRBV9 to TRBJ1-2; D may be TRBD1 (5 bases). This CDR3 comprises 12 residues. V lost 2 bases, J lost 3 bases, and 5 bases lay in between. Germline V lookup: CDR1 SGDLS, CDR2 YYNGEE. The CDR3 bases are TGTGCCAGCAGCGTGGGGGACTATGGCTACACCTTC. Amino acid sequence: CASSVGDYGYTF.

The chain links TRBV2 to TRBJ2-3, with 7 bases fitting TRBD2. The CDR3 is 14 amino acids. J was trimmed by 0 bases and V by 8 bases; bases with no gene match: 5. Germline CDR1 is SNHLY and CDR2 is FYNNEI. The CDR3 loop reads CASEGGSSTDTQYF. The CDR3, as DNA: TGTGCCAGCGAAGGCGGGAGTAGCACAGATACGCAGTATTTT.

Here the CDR3 reads CASSQVLDGVTGELFF. The CDR3 bases are TGTGCCAGCAGCCAAGTTCTCGATGGCGTCACCGGGGAGCTGTTTTTT. The chain uses TRBV14 and TRBJ2-2; D unclear. The CDR3 spans 16 residues. Germline CDR1 reads SGHDN; CDR2 reads FVKESK. The V and J ends lost 1 base and 4 bases respectively, with 13 bases between them.

V usage is TRBV2 and J usage is TRBJ1-5, with 9 bases matching TRBD1. Germline CDR1 reads SNHLY; CDR2 reads FYNNEI. This CDR3 has 13 residues. V was clipped by 6 bases and J by 8 bases; unmatched bases: 5. CDR3 coding DNA: TGTGCCAGCAGGGTACAGGGGGCCGAGCCCCAGCATTTT. Encoded protein: CASRVQGAEPQHF.

The V gene is TRBV5-1, the J gene TRBJ2-5; 9 bases line up with TRBD1. CDR1 SGHRS and CDR2 YFSETQ come from the germline V gene. Trimming cost V 0 bases and J 5 bases; bases outside gene matches: 8. This CDR3 has 16 residues. CDR3 bases: TGCGCCAGCAGCTTGGTGGGACAGGGCGTTGTGGAGACCCAGTACTTC. It codes for CASSLVGQGVVETQYF.

The CDR3 bases are TGTGCCAGCAGCTTTGGCAGCGGCTCCTACGAGCAGTACTTC. Its protein is CASSFGSGSYEQYF. This sequence joins TRBV11-2 and TRBJ2-7, with TRBD2 as a possible D gene (5 bases). Germline CDR1 SGHAT, CDR2 FQNNGV. The CDR3 runs 14 residues. The V gene lost 3 bases and the J gene lost 0 bases, with 9 bases spanning the gap.

This clone was recorded once. The chain carries TRBV7-9 and TRBJ1-5, with D maybe TRBD1 (6 bases). Germline CDR1 is SEHNR and CDR2 is FQNEAQ (reference sequence). The V end was cut by 5 bases, the J end by 5 bases, with 13 bases between. This CDR3 is built from 14 residues. This CDR3 reads CASSTGHVDQPQHF. CDR3 coding DNA: TGTGCCAGCAGCACAGGGCACGTAGATCAGCCCCAGCATTTT. The whole variable domain, remainder taken from reference TRBV7-9 and TRBJ1-5, is DTGVSQNPRHKITKRGQNVTFRCDPISEHNRLYWYRQTLGQGPEFLTYFQNEAQLEKSRLLSDRFSAERPKGSFSTLEIQRTEQGDSAMYLCASSTGHVDQPQHFGDGTRLSIL.

The chain couples TRBV2 to TRBJ2-7; TRBD2 matches 10 bases. Losses at the gene ends were 5 bases for V and 6 bases for J; bases not matched to a gene: 4. The CDR3 consists of 13 residues. Germline values: CDR1 SNHLY, CDR2 FYNNEI. For the CDR3, the DNA is TGTGCCAGCAGTTATACTAGCGGGACCGAGCAGTACTTC. The encoded protein is CASSYTSGTEQYF.

V usage is TRBV29-1 and J usage is TRBJ2-1; the match to TRBD2 covers 10 bases. V trimming: 7 bases; J trimming: 3 bases; junction bases outside the gene matches: 9. Germline CDR1 is SQVTM and CDR2 is ANQGSEA. The CDR3 is made up of 15 amino acids. The CDR3 loop reads CSAPGAGGFYNEQFF. CDR3 sequence (DNA): TGCAGCGCCCCCGGAGCGGGAGGGTTCTACAATGAGCAGTTCTTC.

The V call is TRBV10-2, the J call TRBJ1-1, with D maybe TRBD1 (5 bases). The CDR3 has 14 amino acids. V dropped 8 bases and J dropped 4 bases, with 17 bases sitting between them. Germline V gene lookup returns CDR1 WSHSY and CDR2 SAAADI. CDR3 sequence reads: CASRGREGFTEAFF. Written as DNA, the CDR3 is TGCGCCAGCCGGGGCAGGGAAGGCTTCACTGAAGCTTTCTTT.

The V and J genes are TRBV4-3 and TRBJ1-5, with D possibly being TRBD1 (5 bases). Germline loops: CDR1 LGHNA, CDR2 YSLEER. V lost 0 bases and J 3 bases, leaving 9 bases between the germline ends. This CDR3 is built from 15 residues. The CDR3 DNA is TGCGCCAGCAGCCAAGATTTGGGGCCCAATCAGCCCCAGCATTTT. Amino acid sequence: CASSQDLGPNQPQHF.

This chain connects TRBV27 to TRBJ2-1, with D hard to call. Trimming took 7 bases from V and 3 from J, leaving 10 bases between them. This CDR3 region has 13 residues. Germline lookup yields CDR1 MNHEY and CDR2 SMNVEV (reference sequence). CDR3 sequence: CASTTFGYNEQFF. CDR3 DNA sequence: TGTGCCAGCACAACCTTTGGCTACAATGAGCAGTTCTTC.

V gene TRBV27 combines with J gene TRBJ2-1; D gene ambiguous. Germline V gene lookup returns CDR1 MNHEY and CDR2 SMNVEV (reference sequence). CDR3 length: 14 residues. V was cut by 2 bases and J by 1 base, with 6 bases left in between. Here the CDR3 reads CASSLGNSYNEQFF. CDR3 DNA: TGTGCCAGCAGTTTAGGCAATTCCTACAATGAGCAGTTCTTC.

The CDR3 nucleotides are TGCGCCAGCAGCGCCAGACAGGGTTTCTCCTACGAGCAGTACTTC. This encodes CASSARQGFSYEQYF. The rearrangement uses TRBV5-1 and TRBJ2-7; the match to TRBD1 covers 7 bases. The CDR3 has 15 amino acids. The germline gives CDR1 SGHRS, CDR2 YFSETQ. Trimming took 4 bases from V and 0 from J; bases not matched to a gene: 7.

The J gene is TRBJ2-7, the V gene TRBV2; 9 bases are shared with TRBD2. This CDR3 comprises 16 residues. Germline lookup yields CDR1 SNHLY and CDR2 FYNNEI. With V trimmed by 6 bases and J by 2 bases, 11 bases remained unmatched. CDR3 loop: CASREPSGISPYEQYF. The DNA for the CDR3 is TGTGCCAGCAGGGAGCCTAGCGGGATATCACCCTACGAGCAGTACTTC. The full variable domain, completed using reference TRBV2 and TRBJ2-7, is EPEVTQTPSHQVTQMGQEVILRCVPISNHLYFYWYRQILGQKVEFLVSFYNNEISEKSEIFDDQFSVERPDGSNFTLKIRSTKLEDSAMYFCASREPSGISPYEQYFGPGTRLTVT.

This chain joins TRBV30 and TRBJ2-7; D remains unclear. V shed 2 bases and J shed 1 base, with 9 bases lying between them. Germline values: CDR1 GTSNPN, CDR2 SVGIG (reference sequence). The CDR3 is made up of 13 amino acids. The CDR3 DNA reads TGTGCCTGGAGTCTGGGCATATCCTACGAGCAGTACTTC. Translated: CAWSLGISYEQYF.

This rearrangement joins TRBV29-1 to TRBJ2-7; perhaps TRBD1 as D (5 bases). V was trimmed by 1 base and J by 4 bases, leaving 8 bases between them. The CDR3 has 12 residues. Germline CDR1 is SQVTM and CDR2 is ANQGSEA. The CDR3 region is CSVEVGRYEQYF. The DNA of the CDR3 is TGCAGCGTTGAAGTGGGGCGATACGAGCAGTACTTC.

The chain links TRBV7-6 to TRBJ2-7; no firm D call. From germline, CDR1 is SGHVS and CDR2 FNYEAQ. The ends were cut back, 1 base at V and 0 bases at J, with 19 bases in the middle. The CDR3 contains 18 residues. In DNA, the CDR3 is TGTGCCAGCAGCTTAGAGAATGGCCATCAAATCGGCTCCTACGAGCAGTACTTC. This gives the protein CASSLENGHQIGSYEQYF.